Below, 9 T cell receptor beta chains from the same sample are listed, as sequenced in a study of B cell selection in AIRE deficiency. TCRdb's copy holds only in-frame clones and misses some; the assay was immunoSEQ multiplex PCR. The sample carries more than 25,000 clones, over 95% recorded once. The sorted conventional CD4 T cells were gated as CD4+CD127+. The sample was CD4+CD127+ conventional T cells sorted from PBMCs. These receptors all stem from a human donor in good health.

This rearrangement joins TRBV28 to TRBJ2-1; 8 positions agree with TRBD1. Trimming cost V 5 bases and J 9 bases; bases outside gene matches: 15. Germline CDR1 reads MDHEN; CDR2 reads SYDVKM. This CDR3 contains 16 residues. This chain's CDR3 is CASSPNAGGKVGEQFF. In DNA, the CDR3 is TGTGCCAGCAGTCCCAACGCAGGGGGCAAGGTTGGTGAGCAGTTCTTC. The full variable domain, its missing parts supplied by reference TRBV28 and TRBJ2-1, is DVKVTQSSRYLVKRTGEKVFLECVQDMDHENMFWYRQDPGLGLRLIYFSYDVKMKEKGDIPEGYSVSREKKERFSLILESASTNQTSMYLCASSPNAGGKVGEQFFGPGTRLTVL.

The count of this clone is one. CDR3: CASSTGAGAAGEQYF. The CDR3 DNA follows: TGTGCCAGTAGTACCGGAGCGGGGGCGGCGGGCGAGCAGTACTTC. This chain links TRBV19 with TRBJ2-7; 8 bases are a match to TRBD2. V trimming: 4 bases; J trimming: 6 bases; junction bases outside the gene matches: 11. Germline V CDR1 and CDR2: LNHDA, SQIVND (reference sequence). This CDR3 has 15 residues.

The CDR3 loop reads CASSASGTTYEQYF. The CDR3 region has the DNA TGTGCCAGCAGCGCGTCCGGGACCACTTACGAGCAGTACTTC. J is TRBJ2-5 and V is TRBV7-9; D possibly uses TRBD1 or TRBD2 (5 bases each). The J call could be wrong; TRBJ2-7 is a better fit for the DNA end. The germline V gene encodes CDR1 SEHNR and CDR2 FQNEAQ (reference sequence). The CDR3 spans 14 residues.

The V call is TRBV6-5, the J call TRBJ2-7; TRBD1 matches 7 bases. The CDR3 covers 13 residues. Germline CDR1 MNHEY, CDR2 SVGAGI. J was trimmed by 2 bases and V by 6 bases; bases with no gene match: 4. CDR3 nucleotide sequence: TGTGCCAGCAGCGCCGGACAGGCCTACGAGCAGTACTTC. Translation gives CASSAGQAYEQYF.

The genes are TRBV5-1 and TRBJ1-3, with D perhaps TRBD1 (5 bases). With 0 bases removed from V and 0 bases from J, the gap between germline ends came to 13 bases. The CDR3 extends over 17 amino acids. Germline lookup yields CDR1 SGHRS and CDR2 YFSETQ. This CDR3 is CASSLAGTAHSGNTIYF. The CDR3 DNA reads TGCGCCAGCAGCTTGGCTGGGACTGCTCACTCTGGAAACACCATATATTTT.

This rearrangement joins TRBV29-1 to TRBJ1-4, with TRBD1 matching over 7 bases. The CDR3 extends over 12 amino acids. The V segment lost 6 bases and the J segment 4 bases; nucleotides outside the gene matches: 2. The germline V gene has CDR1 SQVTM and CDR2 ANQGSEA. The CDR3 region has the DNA TGCAGCGTGGGACAGCTTAATGAAAAACTGTTTTTT. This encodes CSVGQLNEKLFF. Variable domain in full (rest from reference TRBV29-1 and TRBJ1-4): SAVISQKPSRDICQRGTSLTIQCQVDSQVTMMFWYRQQPGQSLTLIATANQGSEATYESGFVIDKFPISRPNLTFSTLTVSNMSPEDSSIYLCSVGQLNEKLFFGSGTQLSVL.

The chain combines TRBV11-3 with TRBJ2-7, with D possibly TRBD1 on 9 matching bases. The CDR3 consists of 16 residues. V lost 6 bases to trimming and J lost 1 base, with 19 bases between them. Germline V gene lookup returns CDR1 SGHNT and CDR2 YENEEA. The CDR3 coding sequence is TGTGCCAGCAGTCGGGGGGGAGGACAGGGGTCCTACGAGCAGTACTTC. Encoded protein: CASSRGGGQGSYEQYF.

CDR3 protein: CASSQDSPNQPQHF. The CDR3 DNA is TGCGCCAGCAGCCAGGACAGTCCGAATCAGCCCCAGCATTTT. The genes are TRBV5-1 and TRBJ1-5; a possible D gene is TRBD1 (6 bases). From germline, CDR1 is SGHRS and CDR2 YFSETQ. The V and J ends lost 4 bases and 4 bases respectively, with 12 bases between them. The CDR3 spans 14 residues. The variable domain in full, with the rest retrieved from reference TRBV5-1 and TRBJ1-5, is KAGVTQTPRYLIKTRGQQVTLSCSPISGHRSVSWYQQTPGQGLQFLFEYFSETQRNKGNFPGRFSGRQFSNSRSEMNVSTLELGDSALYLCASSQDSPNQPQHFGDGTRLSIL.

The CDR3 DNA reads as TGTGCCTCAGGGCCTCCCTACGAGCAGTACTTC. Translating it yields CASGPPYEQYF. The chain has TRBV6-1 and TRBJ2-7; possible D gene TRBD1, 5 bases. This CDR3 is 11 amino acids long. V lost 11 bases and J lost 2, with 10 bases in between. The germline V gene encodes CDR1 MNHNS and CDR2 SASEGT.